The present T cell receptor (beta chain) was sequenced within a study of human CD8 memory T cell subsets. CDR1 is SEHNR, CDR2 FQNEAQ, per germline (reference sequence). The CDR3 contains 16 residues. Of note for this clonotype: Antigen specificity is unknown.

Libraries of TCR beta chains were produced by 5' RACE (UMI-labeled). For each CDR3 protein, TCRdb gives one entry from its re-call of the 5' RACE reads, without DNA. The table for this sample gives roughly 7,700 distinct CDR3 sequences. General observations from the study: Stem-like memory and precursor exhausted T cell repertoires showed minimal mutual overlap.

Total CD8+ T cells underwent enrichment via negative magnetic separation. The chain carries TRBV7-9 and TRBJ2-1; the TRBD1 assignment by TCRdb is unverifiable without DNA. This TCR was sampled from a human donor in good health. Specimen: CD8+ T cells from PBMCs. CDR3 loop: CASSLVQSVGGNEQFF.